These 21 T cell receptor beta chains were all obtained from the same sample, sequenced in a study of identical twins. MiXCR was run by TCRdb on the 5' RACE reads, yielding one entry per CDR3 protein. The table records 350,000 to 500,000 distinct CDR3 sequences, around 18% of them present only once. The specimen was naive T cells sorted from blood. These receptors originate from a man between 45 and 60 years old in good health.

Many counts were recorded for this clonotype. This chain links TRBV5-1 with TRBJ2-3; D remains ambiguous. In germline, CDR1 is SGHRS, CDR2 YFSETQ. The CDR3 contains 13 residues. V lost 5 bases and J 0 bases, leaving 7 bases between the germline ends. CDR3 in amino acids: CASSSSSTDTQYF. As DNA, the CDR3 is TGCGCCAGCAGTTCTTCTAGCACAGATACGCAGTATTTT.

This clonotype was counted at least ten times. The V gene is TRBV12-3 or TRBV12-4, the J gene TRBJ2-2; 7 bases are shared with TRBD1. The V gene end was trimmed by 6 bases and the J gene end by 6 bases; junction bases not matched to a gene: 4. This CDR3 region has 13 residues. The chain's CDR3 is CASSPGTAGELFF. Written as DNA, the CDR3 is TGTGCCAGCAGCCCAGGGACAGCCGGGGAGCTGTTTTTT.

Concerning this clonotype: A read error may account for a junction end that differs from germline. The chain couples TRBV5-1 to TRBJ1-1; D remains unclear. The CDR3 spans 14 residues. The germline V gene encodes CDR1 SGHRS and CDR2 YFSETQ. The CDR3 reads CSSRHEGTNTEAFF. The CDR3 DNA follows: TGCTCCAGCAGGCACGAGGGCACGAACACTGAAGCTTTCTTT. The variable domain in full, completed from reference TRBV5-1 and TRBJ1-1, reads KAGVTQTPRYLIKTRGQQVTLSCSPISGHRSVSWYQQTPGQGLQFLFEYFSETQRNKGNFPGRFSGRQFSNSRSEMNVSTLELGDSALYLCSSRHEGTNTEAFFGQGTRLTVV.

This clonotype appeared a few times. The genes are TRBV5-6 and TRBJ1-5; D is undetermined. Trimming cost V 2 bases and J 0 bases, with 12 bases left between them. In germline, CDR1 is SGHDT, CDR2 YYEEEE. The CDR3 totals 16 residues. The CDR3 DNA is TGTGCCAGCAGCTTCGGCGGGATAAATAGCAATCAGCCCCAGCATTTT. This gives the protein CASSFGGINSNQPQHF.

A few counts support this clonotype. The chain couples TRBV20-1 to TRBJ1-1, with D possibly TRBD1 on 5 matching bases. CDR3 size: 13 residues. V lost 2 bases and J lost 2, with 9 bases in between. Germline CDR1 and CDR2: DFQATT and SNEGSKA (reference sequence). DNA of the CDR3: TGCAGTGCTAGACCGACAGTTAACACTGAAGCTTTCTTT. It yields the protein CSARPTVNTEAFF.

The rearrangement joins TRBV4-3 to TRBJ2-7, with D unclear. Germline CDR1 LGHNA, CDR2 YSLEER. The ends were cut back, 0 bases at V and 0 bases at J, with 12 bases in the middle. This CDR3 is built from 16 residues. The CDR3 DNA reads as TGCGCCAGCAGCCAAGATACGGCCAGGAGCTCCTACGAGCAGTACTTC. This sequence encodes CASSQDTARSSYEQYF.

This clonotype has just a few counts. V gene TRBV6-1 combines with J gene TRBJ2-1; 7 nucleotides line up with TRBD1. Germline assignment: CDR1 MNHNS and CDR2 SASEGT. CDR3 size: 15 residues. V lost 5 bases to trimming and J lost 4 bases; unmatched junction nucleotides: 8. The CDR3 DNA reads as TGTGCCAGCAGTCGCGAAGGGGGCAGGTACAATGAGCAGTTCTTC. The encoded protein is CASSREGGRYNEQFF.

This clonotype was detected ten times or more. The CDR3 sequence: CASSLAFRPNTGELFF. The CDR3, as DNA: TGTGCCAGCAGCTTAGCGTTCAGACCGAACACCGGGGAGCTGTTTTTT. The rearrangement uses TRBV7-2 and TRBJ2-2; unclear D gene. The V end was cut by 0 bases, the J end by 0 bases, with 8 bases between. The CDR3 contains 16 residues. Germline V gives CDR1 SGHTA, CDR2 FQGNSA.

The chain carries TRBV7-9 and TRBJ2-3, with D perhaps TRBD1 (6 bases). The V gene's germline CDR1 is SEHNR and CDR2 FQNEAQ (reference sequence). The CDR3 has 15 amino acids. Trimming stripped 2 bases from V and 4 bases from J, with 13 bases between. DNA of the CDR3: TGTGCCAGCAGCTTAAATTACAGGGTTCCAGATACGCAGTATTTT. Translating it yields CASSLNYRVPDTQYF.

This clonotype was seen repeatedly, ten times or more. V and J are TRBV3-1 and TRBJ2-4, with D maybe TRBD1 (5 bases). The germline V gene encodes CDR1 LGHDT and CDR2 YNNKEL (reference sequence). The CDR3 has 13 amino acids. V gave up 3 bases and J gave up 9 bases, with 12 bases separating them. CDR3 bases: TGTGCCAGCAGCCAGGACACTCAGGGCATTCAGTACTTC. The encoded protein is CASSQDTQGIQYF.

This clonotype was observed at least ten times. The chain has TRBV10-3 and TRBJ2-1; D uncertain. Trimming left V 4 bases short and J 9 bases short, with 10 bases between. The CDR3 is made up of 12 amino acids. CDR1 is ENHRY, CDR2 SYGVKD, per germline. CDR3 DNA: TGTGCCATCAGTGGCCGCATAGGTGAGCAGTTCTTC. As protein: CAISGRIGEQFF.

This chain uses TRBV7-8 with TRBJ2-7; D might be TRBD1 (6 bases). V shed 5 bases and J shed 3 bases, with 20 bases lying between them. Germline CDR1 SGHVS, CDR2 FQNEAQ. CDR3 length: 16 residues. CDR3 protein: CASSPGPWDTFYEQYF. The DNA of the CDR3 is TGTGCCAGCAGCCCCGGGCCTTGGGACACATTCTACGAGCAGTACTTC.

V and J are TRBV4-2 and TRBJ1-6; D not certain. From germline, CDR1 is LGHNA and CDR2 YNFKEQ. The CDR3 is 15 residues long. V shed 0 bases and J shed 12 bases, with 15 bases lying between them. CDR3 sequence reads: CASSQDQVVIKPLHF. CDR3 DNA: TGTGCCAGCAGCCAAGACCAGGTTGTTATTAAACCCCTCCACTTT.

The CDR3 DNA reads as TGTGCCAGCAGTTACTCGATTAGCACTTACGAGCAGTACTTC. This gives the protein CASSYSISTYEQYF. This sequence joins TRBV6-2 or TRBV6-3 and TRBJ2-7; D unresolved. The CDR3 runs to 14 residues. V lost 0 bases and J 4 bases, leaving 10 bases between the germline ends. In germline, CDR1 is MNHEY, CDR2 SVGEGT.

There are a few counts of this clonotype. This sequence joins TRBV18 and TRBJ2-4, with TRBD2 matching over 13 bases. Trimming took 3 bases from V and 6 from J; bases not matched to a gene: 8. CDR1 is KGHSH and CDR2 is LQKENI in the germline V gene. The CDR3 length is 17 residues. The CDR3 DNA is TGTGCCAGCTCACCCAGGACTAGCGGGAGAGGGATAAACATTCAGTACTTC. Its protein product is CASSPRTSGRGINIQYF.

V gene TRBV20-1 combines with J gene TRBJ2-1; D perhaps matches TRBD1 (6 bases). Trimming took off 3 bases at V and 8 bases at J, with 14 bases between the two ends. The CDR3 is 13 amino acids. Germline CDR1 DFQATT, CDR2 SNEGSKA (reference sequence). As DNA, the CDR3 is TGCAGTGCTAGTCCACAGGGTTGGGATGAGCAGTTCTTC. Its translation: CSASPQGWDEQFF.

This rearrangement joins TRBV20-1 to TRBJ1-6, with 8 nucleotides matching TRBD1. CDR1 DFQATT and CDR2 SNEGSKA come from the germline V gene (reference sequence). V dropped 5 bases and J dropped 5; count of bases not matched to a gene: 2. The CDR3 runs to 13 residues. CDR3 DNA sequence: TGCAGTGCTTCGGACAGGGATAATTCACCCCTCCACTTT. Protein product: CSASDRDNSPLHF.

The sample holds many counts of this clonotype. This sequence joins TRBV20-1 and TRBJ1-1, with a tentative D call TRBD1 (6 bases). Trimming removed 0 bases from V and 4 bases from J, with 9 bases in between. Germline loops: CDR1 DFQATT, CDR2 SNEGSKA (reference sequence). The length of the CDR3 is 13 residues. In DNA form, the CDR3 reads TGCAGTGCTAGAGAAGGGGGGGCCACTGAAGCTTTCTTT. Protein: CSAREGGATEAFF.

This chain uses TRBV7-9 with TRBJ2-7, with D perhaps matching TRBD1 or TRBD2 (6 bases each). CDR3 length: 16 amino acids. V lost 2 bases to trimming and J lost 3 bases, with 17 bases between them. The germline V gene has CDR1 SEHNR and CDR2 FQNEAQ (reference sequence). This CDR3 is CASSLRGDTGLYEQYF. CDR3 nucleotides: TGTGCCAGCAGCTTAAGGGGGGACACGGGACTCTACGAGCAGTACTTC.

The chain couples TRBV5-1 to TRBJ2-4; 8 bases fit TRBD1. Unmatched junction bases numbered 10, after V lost 0 bases and J lost 8 bases. This CDR3 is 16 amino acids long. Germline CDR1 is SGHRS and CDR2 is YFSETQ. The CDR3 region is CASSLGGQAYGDIQYF. CDR3 in DNA: TGCGCCAGCAGCTTGGGGGGACAGGCCTATGGGGACATTCAGTACTTC. The whole variable domain, filled in from reference TRBV5-1 and TRBJ2-4, reads KAGVTQTPRYLIKTRGQQVTLSCSPISGHRSVSWYQQTPGQGLQFLFEYFSETQRNKGNFPGRFSGRQFSNSRSEMNVSTLELGDSALYLCASSLGGQAYGDIQYFGAGTRLSVL.

In regard to this clonotype: One junction end does not reproduce the germline sequence, and a read error may be involved. J is TRBJ2-5 and V is TRBV7-7; D is unclear. The length of the CDR3 is 15 residues. Germline V lookup: CDR1 SSHAT, CDR2 FNYEAQ (reference sequence). This CDR3 is CASSLSPGADGTQYF. The CDR3 region has the DNA TGTGCTAGCAGCTTATCGCCCGGAGCTGATGGGACCCAGTACTTC. Complete variable domain (other parts from reference TRBV7-7 and TRBJ2-5): GAGVSQSPRYKVTKRGQDVTLRCDPISSHATLYWYQQALGQGPEFLTYFNYEAQPDKSGLPSDRFSAERPEGSISTLTIQRTEQRDSAMYRCASSLSPGADGTQYFGPGTRLLVL.